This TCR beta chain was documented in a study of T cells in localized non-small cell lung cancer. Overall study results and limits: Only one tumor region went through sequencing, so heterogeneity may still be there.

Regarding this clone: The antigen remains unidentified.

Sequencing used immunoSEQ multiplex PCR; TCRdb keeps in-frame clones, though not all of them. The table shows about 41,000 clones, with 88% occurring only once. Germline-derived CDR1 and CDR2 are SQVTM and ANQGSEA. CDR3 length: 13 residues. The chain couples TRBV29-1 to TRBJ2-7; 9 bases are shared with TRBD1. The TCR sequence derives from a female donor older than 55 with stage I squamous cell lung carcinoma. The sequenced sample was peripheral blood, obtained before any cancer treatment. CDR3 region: CAFGTGISYEQYF. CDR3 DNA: TGCGCATTCGGGACAGGGATATCCTACGAGCAGTACTTC.